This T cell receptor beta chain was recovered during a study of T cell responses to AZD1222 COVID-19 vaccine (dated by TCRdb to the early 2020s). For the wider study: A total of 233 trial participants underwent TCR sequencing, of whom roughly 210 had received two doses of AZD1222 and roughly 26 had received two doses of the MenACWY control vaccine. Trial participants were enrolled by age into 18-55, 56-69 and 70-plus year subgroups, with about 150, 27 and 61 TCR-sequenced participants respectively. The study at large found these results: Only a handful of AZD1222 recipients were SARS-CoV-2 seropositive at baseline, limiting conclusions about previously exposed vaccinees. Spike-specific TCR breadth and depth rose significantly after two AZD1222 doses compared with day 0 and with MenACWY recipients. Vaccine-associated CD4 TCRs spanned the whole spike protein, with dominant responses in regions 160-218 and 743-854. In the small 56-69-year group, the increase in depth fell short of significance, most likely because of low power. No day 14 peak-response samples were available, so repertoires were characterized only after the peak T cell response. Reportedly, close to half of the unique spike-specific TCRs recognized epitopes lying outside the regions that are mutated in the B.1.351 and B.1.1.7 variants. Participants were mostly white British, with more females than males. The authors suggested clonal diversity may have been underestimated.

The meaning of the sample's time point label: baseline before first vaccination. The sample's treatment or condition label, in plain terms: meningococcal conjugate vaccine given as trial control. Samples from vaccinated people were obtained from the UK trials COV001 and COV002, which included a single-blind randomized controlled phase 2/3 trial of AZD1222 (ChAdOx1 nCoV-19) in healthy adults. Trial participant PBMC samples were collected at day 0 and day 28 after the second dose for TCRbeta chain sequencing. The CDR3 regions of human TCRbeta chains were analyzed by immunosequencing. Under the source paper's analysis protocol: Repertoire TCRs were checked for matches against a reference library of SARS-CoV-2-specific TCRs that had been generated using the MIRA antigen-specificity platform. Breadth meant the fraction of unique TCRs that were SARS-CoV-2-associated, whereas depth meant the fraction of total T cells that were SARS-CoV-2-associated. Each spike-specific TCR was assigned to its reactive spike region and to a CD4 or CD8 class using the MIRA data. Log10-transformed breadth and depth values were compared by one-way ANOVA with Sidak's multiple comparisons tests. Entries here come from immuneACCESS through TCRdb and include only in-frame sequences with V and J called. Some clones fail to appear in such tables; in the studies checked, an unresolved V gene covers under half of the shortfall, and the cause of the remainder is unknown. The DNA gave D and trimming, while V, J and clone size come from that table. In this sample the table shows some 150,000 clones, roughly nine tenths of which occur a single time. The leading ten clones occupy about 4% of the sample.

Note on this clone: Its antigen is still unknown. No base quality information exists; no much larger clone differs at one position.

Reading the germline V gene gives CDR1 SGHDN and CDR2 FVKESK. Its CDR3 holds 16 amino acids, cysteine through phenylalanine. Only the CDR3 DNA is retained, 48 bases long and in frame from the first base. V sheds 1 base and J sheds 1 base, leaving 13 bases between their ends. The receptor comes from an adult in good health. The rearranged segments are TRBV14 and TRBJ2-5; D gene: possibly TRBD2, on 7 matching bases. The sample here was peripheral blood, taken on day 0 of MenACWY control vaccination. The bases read TGTGCCAGCAGCCAAGTCCAGGGGACTATCCAAGAGACCCAGTACTTC. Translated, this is CASSQVQGTIQETQYF.